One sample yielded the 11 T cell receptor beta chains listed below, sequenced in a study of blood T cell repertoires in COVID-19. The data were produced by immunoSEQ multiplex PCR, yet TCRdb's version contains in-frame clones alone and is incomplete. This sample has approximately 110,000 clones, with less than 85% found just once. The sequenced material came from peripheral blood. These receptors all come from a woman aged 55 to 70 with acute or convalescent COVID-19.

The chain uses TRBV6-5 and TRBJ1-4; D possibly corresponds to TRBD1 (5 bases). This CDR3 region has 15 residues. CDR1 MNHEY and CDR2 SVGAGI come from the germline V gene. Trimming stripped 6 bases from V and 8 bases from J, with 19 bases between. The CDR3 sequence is CASRLGLSRGEKLFF. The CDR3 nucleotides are TGTGCCAGCAGGTTGGGTCTCTCAAGGGGCGAAAAACTGTTTTTT.

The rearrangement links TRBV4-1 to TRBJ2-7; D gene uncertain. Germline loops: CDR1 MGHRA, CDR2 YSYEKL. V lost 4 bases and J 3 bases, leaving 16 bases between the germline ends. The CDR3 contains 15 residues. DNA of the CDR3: TGCGCCAGCAGCCCCGAGCTGCCCCTCCTCTACGAGCAGTACTTC. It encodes CASSPELPLLYEQYF.

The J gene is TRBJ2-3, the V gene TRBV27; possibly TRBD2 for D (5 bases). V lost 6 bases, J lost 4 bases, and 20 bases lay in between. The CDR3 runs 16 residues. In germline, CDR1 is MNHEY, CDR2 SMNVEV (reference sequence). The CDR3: CASSGLLRRGPDTQYF. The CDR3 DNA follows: TGTGCCAGCAGCGGGTTGCTAAGGCGCGGGCCAGATACGCAGTATTTT.

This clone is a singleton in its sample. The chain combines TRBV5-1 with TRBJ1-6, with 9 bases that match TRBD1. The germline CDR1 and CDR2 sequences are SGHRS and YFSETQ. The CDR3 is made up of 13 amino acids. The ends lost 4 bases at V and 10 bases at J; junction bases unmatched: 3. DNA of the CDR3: TGCGCCAGCAGCGGGACAGGGAACTCACCCCTCCACTTT. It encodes CASSGTGNSPLHF.

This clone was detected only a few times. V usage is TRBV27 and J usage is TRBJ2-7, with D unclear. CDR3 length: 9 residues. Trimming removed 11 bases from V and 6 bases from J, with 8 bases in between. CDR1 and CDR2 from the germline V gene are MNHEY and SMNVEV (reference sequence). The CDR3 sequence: CAAASEQYF. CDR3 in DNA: TGTGCCGCTGCGAGCGAGCAGTACTTC.

CDR3: CASSLLENTEAFF. CDR3 coding DNA: TGTGCCAGCAGCCTACTTGAGAACACTGAAGCTTTCTTT. This chain links TRBV3-1 (or the pseudogene TRBV3-2) with TRBJ1-1; D is unclear. Germline lookup yields CDR1 LGHDT and CDR2 YNNKEL (reference sequence). The CDR3 is 13 residues long. V lost 4 bases and J 1 base, leaving 7 bases between the germline ends.

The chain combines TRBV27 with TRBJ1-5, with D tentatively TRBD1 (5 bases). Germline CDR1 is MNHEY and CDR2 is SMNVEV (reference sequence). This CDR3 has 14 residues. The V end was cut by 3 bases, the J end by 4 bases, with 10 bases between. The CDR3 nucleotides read TGTGCCAGCAGTTTTATACAGGTGAATCAGCCCCAGCATTTT. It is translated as CASSFIQVNQPQHF.

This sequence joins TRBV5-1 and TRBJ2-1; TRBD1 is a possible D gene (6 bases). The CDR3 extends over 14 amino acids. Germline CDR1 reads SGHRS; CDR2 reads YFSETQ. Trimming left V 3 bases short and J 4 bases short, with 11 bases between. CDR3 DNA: TGCGCCAGCAGCTCGTACAGGGTTTACAATGAGCAGTTCTTC. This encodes CASSSYRVYNEQFF. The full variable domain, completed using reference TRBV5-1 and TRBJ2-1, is KAGVTQTPRYLIKTRGQQVTLSCSPISGHRSVSWYQQTPGQGLQFLFEYFSETQRNKGNFPGRFSGRQFSNSRSEMNVSTLELGDSALYLCASSSYRVYNEQFFGPGTRLTVL.

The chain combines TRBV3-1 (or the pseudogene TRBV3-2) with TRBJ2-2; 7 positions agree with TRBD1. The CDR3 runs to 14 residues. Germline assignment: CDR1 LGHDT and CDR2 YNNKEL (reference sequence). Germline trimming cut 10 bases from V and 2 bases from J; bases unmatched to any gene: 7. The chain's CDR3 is CATGQEINTGELFF. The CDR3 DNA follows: TGTGCCACCGGACAGGAGATTAACACCGGGGAGCTGTTTTTT.

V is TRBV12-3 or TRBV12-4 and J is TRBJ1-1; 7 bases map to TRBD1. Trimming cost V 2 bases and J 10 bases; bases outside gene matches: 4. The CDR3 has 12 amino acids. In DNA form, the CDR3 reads TGTGCCAGCAGTTTATCTTGGACAGGAGCTTTCTTT. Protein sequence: CASSLSWTGAFF.

CDR3 sequence reads: CASSWWNQPQHF. In DNA form, the CDR3 reads TGTGCTTCGAGTTGGTGGAATCAGCCCCAGCATTTT. This chain connects TRBV19 to TRBJ1-5; D remains unclear. The CDR3 extends over 12 amino acids. CDR1 and CDR2 (germline): LNHDA, SQIVND (reference sequence).